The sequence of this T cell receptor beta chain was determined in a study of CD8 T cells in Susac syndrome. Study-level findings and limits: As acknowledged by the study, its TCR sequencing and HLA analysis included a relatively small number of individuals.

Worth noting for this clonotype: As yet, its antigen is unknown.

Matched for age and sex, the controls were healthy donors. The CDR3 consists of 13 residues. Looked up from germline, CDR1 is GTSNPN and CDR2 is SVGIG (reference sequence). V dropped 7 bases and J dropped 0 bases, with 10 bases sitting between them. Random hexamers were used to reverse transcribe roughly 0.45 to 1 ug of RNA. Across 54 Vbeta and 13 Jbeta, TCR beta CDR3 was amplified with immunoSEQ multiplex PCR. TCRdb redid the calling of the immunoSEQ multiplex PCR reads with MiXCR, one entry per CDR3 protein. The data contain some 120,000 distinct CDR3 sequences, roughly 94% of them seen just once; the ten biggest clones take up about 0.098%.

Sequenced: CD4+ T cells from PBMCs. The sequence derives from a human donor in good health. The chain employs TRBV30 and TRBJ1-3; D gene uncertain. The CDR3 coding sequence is TGTGCCTCAGGACCGAGCTCTGGAAACACCATATATTTT. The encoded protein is CASGPSSGNTIYF.